This T cell receptor beta chain was captured by sequencing in a study of blood T cells in healthy people across ages. This clonotype appeared a few times. The CDR3 runs 17 residues. V shed 0 bases, J shed 8 bases, and the junction held 9 bases outside the gene matches. From germline, CDR1 is SGDLS and CDR2 YYNGEE. Then a second PCR, running roughly 7 to 11 cycles, was carried out with a sample-barcoded 5' primer and a J-beta primer mix. TCRdb re-analysed the 5' RACE reads in MiXCR, keeping a single row per CDR3 protein. The sample records over 1,500,000 distinct CDR3 sequences, 49% being singletons. This chain links TRBV9 with TRBJ2-1; TRBD2 agrees at 12 bases. The sequencing input was blood. The clonotype originates from a woman aged 40 to 55 in good health. CDR3 residues: CASSVASGGAGFDEQFF. The CDR3 nucleotides read TGTGCCAGCAGCGTAGCTAGCGGGGGGGCCGGGTTCGATGAGCAGTTCTTC.